Included here is one TCR beta chain sequence, with context. This specimen comes from a study of blood T cell repertoires in COVID-19. Study details: Both acute and convalescent COVID-19 samples were obtained from the United States, Italy and Spain.

This table comes from immunoSEQ multiplex PCR, and its TCRdb copy is limited to in-frame clones, with some not included. Of approximately 110,000 clones listed, approximately 87% were seen once; the top ten hold about 20%. The CDR3 spans 13 residues. Trimming left V 4 bases short and J 3 bases short, with 9 bases between. From germline, CDR1 is KGHDR and CDR2 SFDVKD. The material sequenced was peripheral blood. The receptor was isolated from a woman aged 55-69 years with acute or convalescent COVID-19. The gene calls are TRBV24-1 and TRBJ2-7; D perhaps matches TRBD1 (5 bases). The CDR3 sequence: CATSESTDYEQYF. CDR3 coding DNA: TGTGCCACCAGTGAATCGACAGACTACGAGCAGTACTTC.